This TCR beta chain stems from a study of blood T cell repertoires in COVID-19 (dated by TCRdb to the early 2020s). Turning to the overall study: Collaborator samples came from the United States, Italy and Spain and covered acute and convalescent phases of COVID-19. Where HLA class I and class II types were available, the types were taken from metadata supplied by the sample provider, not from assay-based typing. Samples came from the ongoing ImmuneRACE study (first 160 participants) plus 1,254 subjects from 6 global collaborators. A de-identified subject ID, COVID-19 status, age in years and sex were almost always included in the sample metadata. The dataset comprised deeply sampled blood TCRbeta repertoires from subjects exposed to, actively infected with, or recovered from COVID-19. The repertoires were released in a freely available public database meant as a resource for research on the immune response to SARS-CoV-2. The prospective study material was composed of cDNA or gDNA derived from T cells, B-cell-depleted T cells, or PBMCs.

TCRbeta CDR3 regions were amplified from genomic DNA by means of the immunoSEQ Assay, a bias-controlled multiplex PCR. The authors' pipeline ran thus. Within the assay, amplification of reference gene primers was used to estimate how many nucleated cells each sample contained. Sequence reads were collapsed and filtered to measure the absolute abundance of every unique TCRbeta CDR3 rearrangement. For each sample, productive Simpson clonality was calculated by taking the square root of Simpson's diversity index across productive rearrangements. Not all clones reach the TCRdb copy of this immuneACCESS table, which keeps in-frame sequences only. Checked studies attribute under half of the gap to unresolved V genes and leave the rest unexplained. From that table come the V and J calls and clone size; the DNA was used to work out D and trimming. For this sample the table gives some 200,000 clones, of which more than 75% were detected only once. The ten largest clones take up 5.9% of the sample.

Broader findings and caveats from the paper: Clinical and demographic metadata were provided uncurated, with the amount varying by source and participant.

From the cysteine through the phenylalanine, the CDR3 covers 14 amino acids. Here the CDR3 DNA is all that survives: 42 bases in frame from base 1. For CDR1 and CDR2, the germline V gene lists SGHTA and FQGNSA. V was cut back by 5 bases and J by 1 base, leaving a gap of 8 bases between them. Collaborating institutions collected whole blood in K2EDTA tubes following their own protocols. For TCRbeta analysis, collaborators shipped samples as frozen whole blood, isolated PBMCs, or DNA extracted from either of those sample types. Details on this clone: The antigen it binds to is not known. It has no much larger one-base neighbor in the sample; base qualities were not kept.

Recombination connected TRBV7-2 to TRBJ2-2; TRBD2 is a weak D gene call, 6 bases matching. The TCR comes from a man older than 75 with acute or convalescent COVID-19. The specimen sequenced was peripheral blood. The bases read TGTGCCAGCAGCGGGGACTGGAACACCGGGGAGCTGTTTTTT. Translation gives CASSGDWNTGELFF. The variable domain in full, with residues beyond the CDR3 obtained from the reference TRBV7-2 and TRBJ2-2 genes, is GAGVSQSPSNKVTEKGKDVELRCDPISGHTALYWYRQSLGQGLEFLIYFQGNSAPDKSGLPSDRFSAERTGGSVSTLTIQRTQQEDSAVYLCASSGDWNTGELFFGEGSRLTVL.